This T cell receptor beta chain was profiled in a study of blood T cells in healthy people across ages (dated by TCRdb to between 2014 and 2017). Regarding the research as a whole: In model experiments, template switching captured roughly one uniquely barcoded TCR beta cDNA molecule for every two T cells. Using the same blood draw, the study looked at two additional independent replicas of 1 million unique cDNA reads for two donors, one aged 18 to 29 and the other aged 80 or older. The study measured age-related changes in TCR beta repertoire diversity using deep sequencing normalized with unique cDNA molecular identifiers. Four age groups were formed from the donors: young (average roughly 15 years), middle-aged (approximately 41), aged (approximately 60) and long-lived (around 80). To avoid experimental bias, donors of different ages were randomly spread across the sequencing lanes.

The investigation overall reported the following: The long-lived group showed more naive CD4+ T cells, fewer expanded clones and increased TCR diversity than the aged group, suggesting age selection. There was a strong correlation between observed TCR beta diversity and the percentage of naive T cells measured by flow cytometry. Observed TCR beta diversity per million T cells fell roughly linearly with age, and a significant reduction was already apparent by age around 44. Estimates of total diversity based on one million sequenced T cells were regarded as lower bounds and as underestimates. Donor CMV infection status was unknown, potentially confounding age-related changes in expanded clonotypes. Since profiling was done on bulk unsorted PBMCs, naive and antigen-experienced compartments could not be conclusively compared.

V loses 5 bases, J loses 1 base, and the germline ends lie 12 bases apart. CDR1 is given as SGHTA and CDR2 as FQGNSA, both from the germline V gene. The CDR3 contains 15 residues, cysteine and phenylalanine counted. Of all the DNA, just the CDR3 is kept, 45 bases in frame from base 1. Receptors were amplified or captured by 5' RACE. Sequencer: Illumina HiSeq 2500. The second PCR ran for roughly 7 to 12 cycles and used a J-beta primer mix along with a sample-barcoded 5' primer. A unique molecular identifier was introduced onto each TCR beta cDNA molecule by a template-switch 5' adaptor carrying 12 random nucleotides. Each sample yielded at least 2.5 million CDR3-containing paired-end reads. The Mint cDNA synthesis kit, primed by a TRBC-specific oligonucleotide, was used to synthesize first-strand cDNA from all RNA. Following uracil-DNA glycosylase treatment, a first 18-cycle PCR with universal primers M1SS and BC2_uni_R was performed on all cDNA. On the authors' methods: For normalization, 1 million high-quality reads, each with a distinct molecular identifier, were randomly selected from each sample. Reads sharing molecular identifiers were discarded rather than binned into consensus sequences. MiTCR, run with a Q25 quality threshold and the strictest error-elimination algorithm, handled CDR3 identification, clonotype clustering and error correction. Lower-bound total TCR beta diversity was estimated with a nonparametric unseen species model using Euler transformation. TCRdb reprocessing: public reads trimmed at Q25 with fastp, clones called with MiXCR, in-frame beta chains kept. Each entry merges the rows of one CDR3 protein and shows their most common DNA and genes. Clone size and V and J calls follow TCRdb, not the original study. This sample lists about 970,000 distinct CDR3 sequences; roughly 51% were detected once. The top ten constitute around a fifth of the sample.

This clonotype was detected a few times. What antigen it recognizes has not been identified. No much larger clone exists at a distance of one base, and base qualities are not known. The approximately 39 donors, aged roughly 6 to 95 years, were systemically healthy Caucasian individuals from Russia. Approximately 9.7 milliliters of peripheral blood were drawn from each donor into EDTA-treated Vacutainer tubes. PBMCs were isolated by Ficoll-Paque density-gradient centrifugation, with at least 7 million obtained per sample. Total RNA was extracted from PBMCs with Trizol reagent, with at least 6 micrograms obtained per sample. Naive CD45RAhigh/CD27high T cell percentages were measured by flow cytometry on a PBMC aliquot from every donor.

Recombination connected TRBV7-2 to TRBJ1-5; the best D guess is TRBD1, with 5 bases matching. The sequencing input was blood. The receptor comes from a woman aged 55-70 years in good health. The CDR3 reads as follows: CASSPNQGSNQPQHF. The DNA is TGTGCCAGCAGCCCTAATCAGGGCAGCAATCAGCCCCAGCATTTT.